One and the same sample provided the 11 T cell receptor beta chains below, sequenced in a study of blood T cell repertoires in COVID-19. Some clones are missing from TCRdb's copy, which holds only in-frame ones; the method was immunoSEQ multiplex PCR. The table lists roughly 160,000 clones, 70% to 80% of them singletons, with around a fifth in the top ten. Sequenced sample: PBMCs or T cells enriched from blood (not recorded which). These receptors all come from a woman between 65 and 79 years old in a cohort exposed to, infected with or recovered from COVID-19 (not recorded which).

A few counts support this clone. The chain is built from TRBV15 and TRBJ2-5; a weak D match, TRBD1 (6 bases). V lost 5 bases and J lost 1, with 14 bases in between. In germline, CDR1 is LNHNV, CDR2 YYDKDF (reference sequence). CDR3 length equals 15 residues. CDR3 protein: CATSDRDTLQETQYF. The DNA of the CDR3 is TGTGCCACCAGCGACCGGGACACCCTCCAAGAGACCCAGTACTTC.

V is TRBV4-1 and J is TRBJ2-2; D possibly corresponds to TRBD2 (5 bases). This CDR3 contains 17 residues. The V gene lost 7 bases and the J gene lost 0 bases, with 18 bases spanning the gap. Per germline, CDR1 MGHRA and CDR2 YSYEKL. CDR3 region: CASTFPRARANTGELFF. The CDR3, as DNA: TGCGCCAGCACCTTTCCTAGGGCGAGGGCGAACACCGGGGAGCTGTTTTTT.

CDR3 sequence: CATSGTGRSGNTIYF. CDR3 coding DNA: TGTGCCACCAGCGGGACAGGGAGGTCTGGAAACACCATATATTTT. The J gene is TRBJ1-3, the V gene TRBV15; 9 bases are a match to TRBD1. Germline V CDR1 and CDR2: LNHNV, YYDKDF (reference sequence). The CDR3 totals 15 residues. V shed 5 bases, J shed 1 base, and the junction held 3 bases outside the gene matches. The complete variable domain, with remaining parts taken from reference TRBV15 and TRBJ1-3, reads DAMVIQNPRYQVTQFGKPVTLSCSQTLNHNVMYWYQQKSSQAPKLLFHYYDKDFNNEADTPDNFQSRRPNTSFCFLDIRSPGLGDTAMYLCATSGTGRSGNTIYFGEGSWLTVV.

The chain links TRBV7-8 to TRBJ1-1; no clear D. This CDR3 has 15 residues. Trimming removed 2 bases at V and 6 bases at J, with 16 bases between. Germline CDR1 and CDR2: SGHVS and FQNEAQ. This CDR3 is CASSLRRGGRSEAFF. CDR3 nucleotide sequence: TGTGCCAGCAGCTTAAGGCGGGGAGGAAGGTCTGAAGCTTTCTTT.

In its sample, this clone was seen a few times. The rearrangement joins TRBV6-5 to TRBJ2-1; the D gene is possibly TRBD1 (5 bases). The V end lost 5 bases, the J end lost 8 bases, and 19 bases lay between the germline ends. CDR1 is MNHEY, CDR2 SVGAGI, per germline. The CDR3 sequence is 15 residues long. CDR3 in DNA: TGTGCCAGCAGTCCCCAGGGATATCACACGGATGAGCAGTTCTTC. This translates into CASSPQGYHTDEQFF.

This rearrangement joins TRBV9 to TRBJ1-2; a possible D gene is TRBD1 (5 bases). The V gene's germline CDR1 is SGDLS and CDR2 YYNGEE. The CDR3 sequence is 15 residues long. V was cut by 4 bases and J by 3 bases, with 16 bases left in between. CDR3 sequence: CASSPSLTAYYGYTF. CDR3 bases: TGTGCCAGCAGCCCGAGCCTGACAGCGTACTATGGCTACACCTTC.

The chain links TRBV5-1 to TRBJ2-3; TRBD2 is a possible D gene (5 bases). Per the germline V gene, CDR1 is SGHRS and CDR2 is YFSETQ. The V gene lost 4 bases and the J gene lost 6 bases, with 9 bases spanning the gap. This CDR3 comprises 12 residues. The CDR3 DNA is TGCGCCAGCAGCCTCCCGGGGGATACGCAGTATTTT. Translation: CASSLPGDTQYF. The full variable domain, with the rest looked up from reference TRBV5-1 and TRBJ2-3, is KAGVTQTPRYLIKTRGQQVTLSCSPISGHRSVSWYQQTPGQGLQFLFEYFSETQRNKGNFPGRFSGRQFSNSRSEMNVSTLELGDSALYLCASSLPGDTQYFGPGTRLTVL.

In DNA, the CDR3 is TGTGCCAGCAGCGCCAGACAGGGGGCGCAGGGCACAGATACGCAGTATTTT. This translates into CASSARQGAQGTDTQYF. The chain joins TRBV9 to TRBJ2-3, with TRBD1 identical over 10 bases. The CDR3 covers 17 residues. Germline-derived CDR1 and CDR2 are SGDLS and YYNGEE. Trimming removed 3 bases from V and 1 base from J; junction bases left unmatched: 8.

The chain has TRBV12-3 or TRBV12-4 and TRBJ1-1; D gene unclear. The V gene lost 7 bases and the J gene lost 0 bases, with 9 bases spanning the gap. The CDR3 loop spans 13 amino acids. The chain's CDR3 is CASTRQMNTEAFF. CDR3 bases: TGTGCCAGCACGAGGCAGATGAACACTGAAGCTTTCTTT.

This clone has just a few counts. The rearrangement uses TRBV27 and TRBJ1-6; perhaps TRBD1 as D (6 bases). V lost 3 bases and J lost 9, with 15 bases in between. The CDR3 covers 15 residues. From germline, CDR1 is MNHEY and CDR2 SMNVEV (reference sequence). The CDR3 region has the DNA TGTGCCAGCAGTTTGTATGCGGGGGCCGTTTCACCCCTCCACTTT. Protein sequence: CASSLYAGAVSPLHF.

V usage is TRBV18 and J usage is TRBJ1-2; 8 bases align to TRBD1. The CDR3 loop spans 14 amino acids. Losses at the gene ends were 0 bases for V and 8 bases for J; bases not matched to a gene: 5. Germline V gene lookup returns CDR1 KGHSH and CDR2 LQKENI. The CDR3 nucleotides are TGTGCCAGCTCACCACCGGGACAGGACGGAGGCTACACCTTC. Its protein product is CASSPPGQDGGYTF.